Sequencing of this TCR beta chain was carried out in a study of ipilimumab plus nivolumab after autologous stem cell transplantation. Study-wide background: The DLBCL group included primary refractory and relapsed cases.

Germline CDR1 SGHTA, CDR2 FQGNSA. The CDR3 has 14 amino acids. The ends were cut back, 6 bases at V and 2 bases at J, with 14 bases in the middle. Some clones are missing from TCRdb's copy, which holds only in-frame ones; the method was immunoSEQ multiplex PCR. The sample contains about 84,000 clones, approximately 86% of which appear only once. The source was PBMCs, collected in a trial of ipilimumab plus nivolumab as post-transplant consolidation. This chain uses TRBV7-2 with TRBJ2-7, with D possibly being TRBD2 (6 bases). The receptor's source is a male donor with diffuse large B-cell lymphoma. Here the CDR3 DNA reads TGTGCCAGCAGTATGAGGGGAGGCACCTACGAGCAGTACTTC. This gives the protein CASSMRGGTYEQYF.